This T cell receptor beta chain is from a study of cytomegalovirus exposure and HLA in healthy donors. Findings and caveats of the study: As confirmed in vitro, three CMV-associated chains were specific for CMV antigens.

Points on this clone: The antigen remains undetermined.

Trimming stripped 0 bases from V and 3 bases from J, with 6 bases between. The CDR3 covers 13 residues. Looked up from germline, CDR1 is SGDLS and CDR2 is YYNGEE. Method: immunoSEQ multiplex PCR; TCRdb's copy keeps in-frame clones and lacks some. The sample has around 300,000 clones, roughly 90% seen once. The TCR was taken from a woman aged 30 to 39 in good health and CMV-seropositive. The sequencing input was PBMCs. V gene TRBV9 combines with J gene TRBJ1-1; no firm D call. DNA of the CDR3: TGTGCCAGCAGCGTAGTGTGGGACACTGAAGCTTTCTTT. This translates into CASSVVWDTEAFF.